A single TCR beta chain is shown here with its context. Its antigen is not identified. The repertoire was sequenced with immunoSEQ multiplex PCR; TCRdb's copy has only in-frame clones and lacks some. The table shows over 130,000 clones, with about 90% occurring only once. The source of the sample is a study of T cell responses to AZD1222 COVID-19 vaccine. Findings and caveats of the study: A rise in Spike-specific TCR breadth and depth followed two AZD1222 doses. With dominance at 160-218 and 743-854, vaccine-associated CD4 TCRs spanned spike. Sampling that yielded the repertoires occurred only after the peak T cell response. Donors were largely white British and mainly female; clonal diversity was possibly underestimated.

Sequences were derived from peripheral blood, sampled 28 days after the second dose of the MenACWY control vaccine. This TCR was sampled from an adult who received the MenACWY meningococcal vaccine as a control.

The CDR3 reads CASSLPDGSYNSPLHF. The CDR3 nucleotides read TGTGCCAGCAGTTTACCTGACGGGTCCTATAATTCACCCCTCCACTTT. The chain combines TRBV28 with TRBJ1-6; D remains unclear. This CDR3 is 16 amino acids long. V was cut by 2 bases and J by 1 base, with 9 bases left in between. Germline CDR1 reads MDHEN; CDR2 reads SYDVKM.